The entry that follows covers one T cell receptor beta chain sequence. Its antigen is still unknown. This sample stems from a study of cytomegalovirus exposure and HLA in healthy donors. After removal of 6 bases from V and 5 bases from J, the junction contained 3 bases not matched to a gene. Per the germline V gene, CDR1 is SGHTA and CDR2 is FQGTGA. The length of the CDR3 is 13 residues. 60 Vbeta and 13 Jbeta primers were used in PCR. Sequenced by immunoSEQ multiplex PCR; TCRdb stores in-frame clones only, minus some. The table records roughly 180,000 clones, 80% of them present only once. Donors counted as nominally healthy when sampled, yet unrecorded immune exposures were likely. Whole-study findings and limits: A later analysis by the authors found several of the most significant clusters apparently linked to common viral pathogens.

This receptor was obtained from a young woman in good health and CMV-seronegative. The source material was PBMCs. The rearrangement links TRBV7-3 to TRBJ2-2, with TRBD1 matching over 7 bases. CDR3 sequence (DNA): TGTGCCAGCAGTATACAGGGGACCGGGGAGCTGTTTTTT. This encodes CASSIQGTGELFF. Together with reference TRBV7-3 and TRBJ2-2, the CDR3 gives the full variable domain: GAGVSQTPSNKVTEKGKYVELRCDPISGHTALYWYRQSLGQGPEFLIYFQGTGAADDSGLPNDRFFAVRPEGSVSTLKIQRTERGDSAVYLCASSIQGTGELFFGEGSRLTVL.